This T cell receptor (beta chain) comes out of a study of blood T cell repertoires in COVID-19. Study-level information: Italy, Spain and the United States were the sources of the convalescent and acute COVID-19 samples. In each case, the material was cDNA or gDNA derived from T cells, B-cell-depleted T cells, or PBMCs.

Residents of 24 US areas, aged about 18 to 95 years, made up the participants. Donors were grouped by their self-reported clinical history. TCRdb keeps only in-frame clones here, not all; method: immunoSEQ multiplex PCR. The sample lists about 300,000 clones; around 90% were seen once. This CDR3 has 15 amino acids. The germline V gene has CDR1 MDHEN and CDR2 SYDVKM. The ends lost 5 bases at V and 7 bases at J; junction bases unmatched: 9. The sample taken for sequencing was PBMCs or T cells enriched from blood (not recorded which). V and J are TRBV28 and TRBJ2-1, with 9 nucleotides matching TRBD2. The source of this sequence is a woman in her late teens or twenties with acute COVID-19. The CDR3: CASSRWREGRNEQFF. The CDR3 DNA follows: TGTGCCAGCAGTCGTTGGCGGGAGGGCCGAAATGAGCAGTTCTTC. Variable domain in full (rest from reference TRBV28 and TRBJ2-1): DVKVTQSSRYLVKRTGEKVFLECVQDMDHENMFWYRQDPGLGLRLIYFSYDVKMKEKGDIPEGYSVSREKKERFSLILESASTNQTSMYLCASSRWREGRNEQFFGPGTRLTVL.